The rows below give T cell receptor beta chains drawn from one sample of a study of type 1 regulatory T cells. From the reads, TCRdb called clonotypes with MiXCR, one entry per CDR3 protein. The sample records about 60,000 distinct CDR3 sequences, 62% being singletons. For these receptors, no antigen is known. The specimen sequenced was cultured non-Tr1 T cells, either the whole culture or a sorted T cell fraction (not recorded which). The receptor set was obtained from a human donor in good health. Both conserved end residues are part of each CDR3. Each record gives: V gene, J gene, clone size, D gene, CDR3 protein, CDR3 DNA. D genes are given only for firm matches. Where a row states a size, it is once, few, many or the class of an expanded clone; other rows omit it.

TRBV3-1,TRBJ2-7,once,NA,CASSQGGNEQYF,TGTGCCAGCAGCCAAGGCGGGAACGAGCAGTACTTC
TRBV6-2/TRBV6-3,TRBJ1-2,once,TRBD1,CASRQGITRGYTF,TGTGCCAGCCGACAGGGGATTACTCGTGGCTACACCTTC
TRBV28,TRBJ1-2,NA,NA,CASNPALVGYGYTF,TGTGCCAGCAACCCTGCCCTCGTCGGCTATGGCTACACCTTC
TRBV27,TRBJ2-5,NA,TRBD2,CASSWRQGGRQETQYF,TGTGCCAGCAGTTGGCGGCAGGGAGGGCGGCAAGAGACCCAGTACTTC
TRBV5-1,TRBJ2-7,NA,TRBD1,CASSLRDSQKDEQYF,TGCGCCAGCAGCTTGAGGGACAGCCAAAAGGACGAGCAGTACTTC
TRBV4-2,TRBJ2-1,NA,TRBD2,CASSRTGLASYEQFF,TGTGCCAGCAGCCGGACGGGACTAGCCTCCTATGAGCAGTTCTTC
TRBV12-3/TRBV12-4,TRBJ2-5,few,NA,CASSMYQETQYF,TGTGCCAGCTCCATGTACCAAGAGACCCAGTACTTC
TRBV24-1,TRBJ1-6,once,NA,CATSAGSYNSPLHF,TGTGCCACTAGTGCCGGCTCCTATAATTCACCCCTCCACTTT
TRBV6-1,TRBJ2-3,NA,NA,CASSEATHTQYF,TGTGCCAGCAGTGAAGCCACCCATACGCAGTATTTT
TRBV5-5,TRBJ2-3,NA,TRBD2,CASSFQAGVDTQYF,TGTGCCAGCAGCTTTCAAGCGGGAGTAGATACGCAGTATTTT
TRBV29-1,TRBJ1-1,NA,NA,CSVGNQGLLF,TGCAGCGTTGGGAATCAGGGTCTCCTCTTT
TRBV11-2,TRBJ2-5,NA,TRBD1,CASSSGTVQETQYF,TGTGCCAGCAGCTCCGGGACAGTGCAAGAGACCCAGTACTTC
TRBV5-1,TRBJ2-6,NA,NA,CASSLPRGAGANVLTF,TGCGCCAGCAGCTTACCAAGGGGCGCGGGGGCCAACGTCCTGACTTTC
TRBV7-2,TRBJ2-5,NA,NA,CASSGKGDQETQYF,TGTGCCAGCAGCGGAAAAGGAGACCAAGAGACCCAGTACTTC
TRBV4-1,TRBJ2-7,NA,TRBD2,CASSQDPSGSFDEQYF,TGCGCCAGCAGCCAAGATCCTAGCGGGAGTTTCGACGAGCAGTACTTC
TRBV7-2,TRBJ1-2,NA,TRBD1,CASSSQGANYGYTF,TGTGCCAGCAGCTCACAGGGGGCCAACTATGGCTACACCTTC
TRBV27,TRBJ2-5,NA,TRBD2,CASRKGLAGARETQYF,TGTGCCAGCAGAAAGGGACTAGCGGGAGCGCGGGAGACCCAGTACTTC
TRBV6-5,TRBJ2-7,NA,NA,CASSPTDKGLDEQYF,TGTGCCAGCAGTCCTACCGACAAGGGACTCGACGAGCAGTACTTC
TRBV6-1,TRBJ2-1,NA,NA,CASGRDGYHNEQFF,TGTGCCAGCGGCCGGGACGGATACCACAATGAGCAGTTCTTC
TRBV20-1,TRBJ1-2,NA,NA,CSSRPTRAGYGYTF,TGCAGTTCCCGACCTACCAGGGCCGGGTATGGCTACACCTTC
TRBV25-1,TRBJ2-5,few,NA,CASTVKETQYF,TGTGCCAGCACAGTCAAAGAGACCCAGTACTTC
TRBV7-8,TRBJ2-1,few,NA,CASSLGMGNEQFF,TGTGCCAGCAGCTTAGGGATGGGAAACGAGCAGTTCTTC
TRBV7-9,TRBJ1-6,NA,TRBD1,CASSPSLTGSSPLHF,TGTGCCAGCAGCCCGAGCTTGACAGGGAGTTCACCCCTCCACTTT
TRBV12-3/TRBV12-4,TRBJ1-1,NA,NA,CASSFSPNTEAFF,TGTGCCAGCAGTTTTAGTCCGAACACTGAAGCTTTCTTT
TRBV14,TRBJ1-1,NA,NA,CASSPLGADTNTEAFF,TGTGCCAGCAGCCCGCTGGGGGCGGATACGAACACTGAAGCTTTCTTT
TRBV15,TRBJ2-1,NA,NA,CATEKYNEQFF,TGTGCCACCGAGAAATACAATGAGCAGTTCTTC
TRBV12-3/TRBV12-4,TRBJ1-1,NA,NA,CASSRRRWNTEAFF,TGTGCCAGCAGTCGACGACGGTGGAACACTGAAGCTTTCTTT
TRBV20-1,TRBJ2-7,NA,TRBD2,CSARDSGRVQVGAYEQYF,TGCAGTGCTAGGGATAGCGGGAGGGTTCAGGTTGGGGCCTACGAGCAGTACTTC
TRBV12-3/TRBV12-4,TRBJ2-1,NA,NA,CASSILSVGSNEQFF,TGTGCCAGCAGTATACTTAGCGTGGGGAGCAATGAGCAGTTCTTC
TRBV4-1,TRBJ2-1,NA,TRBD2,CASSQSGTSGAGEQFF,TGCGCCAGCAGCCAATCCGGGACTAGCGGGGCGGGTGAGCAGTTCTTC
TRBV20-1,TRBJ2-1,few,NA,CSARDQRSFYNEQFF,TGCAGTGCTAGAGATCAGCGATCATTCTACAATGAGCAGTTCTTC
TRBV7-6,TRBJ2-1,NA,NA,CASSRMTESSYNEQFF,TGTGCCAGCAGTCGGATGACCGAGAGCTCCTACAATGAGCAGTTCTTC
TRBV9,TRBJ2-3,few,TRBD2,CASSVAGLNTDTQYF,TGTGCCAGCAGCGTAGCGGGACTAAACACAGATACGCAGTATTTT
TRBV28,TRBJ2-5,NA,NA,CASSARTAYQETQYF,TGTGCCAGCAGTGCCCGAACAGCGTACCAAGAGACCCAGTACTTC
TRBV5-1,TRBJ1-6,NA,TRBD1,CASSAGQDYSPLHF,TGCGCCAGCAGCGCAGGACAGGACTATTCACCCCTCCACTTT
TRBV7-2,TRBJ2-3,few,TRBD2,CASTNIIIAGRTDTQYF,TGTGCCAGCACCAATATCATAATAGCGGGTCGGACAGATACGCAGTATTTT
TRBV7-9,TRBJ1-1,NA,NA,CASSLTGPTEAFF,TGTGCCAGCAGCCTGACAGGACCGACTGAAGCTTTCTTT
TRBV20-1,TRBJ1-4,NA,NA,CSAEQDLRREKLFF,TGCAGTGCCGAGCAAGATCTTCGGCGGGAAAAACTGTTTTTT
TRBV6-5,TRBJ1-1,once,TRBD1,CASRRTGDDTEAFF,TGTGCCAGCAGGAGGACAGGGGATGATACTGAAGCTTTCTTT
TRBV5-1,TRBJ2-5,few,NA,CASSLSGIAEETQYF,TGCGCCAGCAGCTTGTCCGGAATAGCGGAAGAGACCCAGTACTTC
TRBV7-2,TRBJ2-3,few,TRBD2,CASSSLGLAGGGKLRDTQYF,TGTGCCAGCAGCTCCCTCGGACTAGCGGGAGGGGGAAAGCTGAGAGATACGCAGTATTTT
TRBV7-3,TRBJ2-1,NA,NA,CASSSSPRNEQFF,TGTGCCAGCAGCTCTTCCCCAAGGAATGAGCAGTTCTTC
TRBV7-9,TRBJ1-5,NA,TRBD1,CASSEGTGGRQPQHF,TGTGCCAGCAGCGAAGGGACAGGGGGCCGTCAGCCCCAGCATTTT
TRBV5-1,TRBJ2-1,NA,TRBD2,CASSRVAGDGNEQFF,TGCGCCAGCAGCAGAGTAGCGGGAGATGGGAATGAGCAGTTCTTC
TRBV2,TRBJ2-7,once,NA,CASSLDGHSYEQYF,TGTGCCAGCAGTCTGGACGGGCACTCCTACGAGCAGTACTTC
TRBV4-1,TRBJ1-4,NA,NA,CASSQVFRLNEKLFF,TGCGCCAGCAGCCAAGTTTTTCGCCTTAATGAAAAACTGTTTTTT
TRBV11-2,TRBJ1-1,NA,NA,CASSPALGGTEAFF,TGTGCCAGCAGCCCAGCCCTCGGGGGCACTGAAGCTTTCTTT
TRBV7-2,TRBJ2-7,few,NA,CASSPSPGRISEQYF,TGTGCCAGCAGCCCCTCCCCCGGGAGAATCAGCGAGCAGTACTTC